This TCR beta chain was documented in a study of beta chain features in type 1 diabetes. Study outcomes and limitations: An over-representation of cells with high TCR expression could result from cDNA sequencing. Possible PCR preference for shorter templates applied equally to patients and controls.

This clone was counted only a few times. Its antigen is currently unknown. The CDR3 has 13 residues. V was trimmed by 5 bases and J by 1 base, leaving 6 bases between them. Germline CDR1 reads MNHNY; CDR2 reads SVGAGI (reference sequence). Sorting of CD4+ naive, central memory, regulatory and stem cell-like memory cells was performed via CD45RO/CCR7/CD25/CD127/CD95/CD27. Expressed TCRB transcripts got sequenced, as all isolated RNA was reverse transcribed. Here immunoSEQ multiplex PCR was the method, and the copy in TCRdb shows in-frame clones only, minus some. The data contain hundreds of thousands of clones, 17% of them singletons.

The sample taken for sequencing was naive CD4+ T cells from blood. The chain combines TRBV6-6 with TRBJ1-5; D not certain. This TCR was sampled from a woman younger than 30 in good health. The CDR3, as DNA: TGTGCCAGCAGTCCTCCGAGCAATCAGCCCCAGCATTTT. This encodes CASSPPSNQPQHF.